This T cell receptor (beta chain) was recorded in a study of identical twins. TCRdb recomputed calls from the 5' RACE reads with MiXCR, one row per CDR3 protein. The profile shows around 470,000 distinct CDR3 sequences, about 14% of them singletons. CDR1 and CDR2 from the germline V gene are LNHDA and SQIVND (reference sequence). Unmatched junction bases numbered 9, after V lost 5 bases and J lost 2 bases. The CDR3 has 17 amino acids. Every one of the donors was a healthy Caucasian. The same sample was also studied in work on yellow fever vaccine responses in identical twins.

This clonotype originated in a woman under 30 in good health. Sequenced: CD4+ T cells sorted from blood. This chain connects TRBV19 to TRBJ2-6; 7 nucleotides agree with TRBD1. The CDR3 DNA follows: TGTGCCAGTAGTCCCCGGACAGGTGCTGCTGGGGCCAACGTCCTGACTTTC. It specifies CASSPRTGAAGANVLTF.